The 8 T cell receptor beta chains listed next were all sequenced from one sample in a study of T cell repertoires in cytomegalovirus infection. Their recognized antigens are unknown. MiXCR, applied by TCRdb to the reads, yields one record per CDR3 protein. The repertoire consists of hundreds of thousands of distinct CDR3 sequences, with roughly a third occurring once and the leading ten covering around an eighth. Sequenced material: cultured CD8+ T cells from PBMCs, taken from culture after CMV antigen stimulation. The source of these receptors is a human donor in good health (CMV status not recorded). Some clones in this sample may be carry-over from other donors' samples.

The chain employs TRBV4-1 and TRBJ2-7; 7 nucleotides match TRBD2. The CDR3 is made up of 17 amino acids. Germline CDR1 MGHRA, CDR2 YSYEKL. V lost 1 base and J lost 2; bases outside the gene matches: 11. As DNA, the CDR3 is TGCGCCAGCAGCCAAGTCCCACCCGGGCGGGGGACCTACGAGCAGTACTTC. Its translation: CASSQVPPGRGTYEQYF.

The chain employs TRBV20-1 and TRBJ1-5, with TRBD1 as a possible D gene (5 bases). V was trimmed by 5 bases and J by 16 bases, leaving 18 bases between them. This CDR3 spans 11 amino acids. Germline CDR1 is DFQATT and CDR2 is SNEGSKA (reference sequence). CDR3 nucleotides: TGCAGTGCTGAGCACAGGTCCTATGGACATTTT. Translating gives CSAEHRSYGHF.

This chain connects TRBV11-2 to TRBJ1-5, with TRBD1 identical over 7 bases. The CDR3 extends over 17 amino acids. V shed 3 bases, J shed 6 bases, and the junction held 14 bases outside the gene matches. Germline CDR1 reads SGHAT; CDR2 reads FQNNGV. The CDR3 coding sequence is TGTGCCAGCAGCTTCTTCTTCCGTTGGGGACAGTGTCAGCCCCAGCATTTT. Translated: CASSFFFRWGQCQPQHF.

This clonotype has just one count. V and J are TRBV6-6 and TRBJ1-2, with 7 bases fitting TRBD1. CDR3 size: 14 residues. Germline trimming cut 3 bases from V and 7 bases from J; bases unmatched to any gene: 8. Germline V gene sequence: CDR1 MNHNY, CDR2 SVGAGI (reference sequence). The CDR3 nucleotides are TGTGCCAGCAGTTATGTGGAGGGGGCCGGTGGCTACACCTTC. Residues: CASSYVEGAGGYTF.

This clonotype came up many times. The chain employs TRBV7-6 and TRBJ2-6, with TRBD1 matching over 7 bases. This CDR3 contains 17 residues. Looked up from germline, CDR1 is SGHVS and CDR2 is FNYEAQ. V lost 7 bases and J lost 1; bases outside the gene matches: 10. The CDR3 sequence is CASITRGMASGANVLTF. Here the CDR3 DNA reads TGTGCCAGCATAACCAGGGGGATGGCTTCTGGGGCCAACGTCCTGACTTTC.

The sample holds a few counts of this clonotype. J is TRBJ2-1 and V is TRBV12-3 or TRBV12-4, with 10 positions matching TRBD1. Germline trimming cut 5 bases from V and 8 bases from J; bases unmatched to any gene: 15. The CDR3 totals 17 residues. CDR3: CASSTRTGGLFIYEQFF. The CDR3 nucleotides read TGTGCCAGCAGTACTCGGACAGGGGGGCTTTTTATCTATGAGCAGTTCTTC.

V is TRBV3-1 and J is TRBJ1-2; D unclear. The length of the CDR3 is 14 residues. From germline, CDR1 is LGHDT and CDR2 YNNKEL (reference sequence). V lost 6 bases, J lost 4 bases, and 15 bases lay in between. As DNA, the CDR3 is TGTGCCAGCAGTGTGGATAGCCTTCCCTATGGCTACACCTTC. Translated, it gives CASSVDSLPYGYTF.

This chain joins TRBV6-5 and TRBJ2-1, with D possibly TRBD2 on 7 matching bases. The germline V gene has CDR1 MNHEY and CDR2 SVGAGI. V lost 8 bases to trimming and J lost 4 bases, with 21 bases between them. The CDR3 totals 16 residues. The CDR3 sequence is CASGRGPLRTYNEQFF. The DNA of the CDR3 is TGTGCCAGCGGGCGGGGGCCCCTCCGTACATACAATGAGCAGTTCTTC.